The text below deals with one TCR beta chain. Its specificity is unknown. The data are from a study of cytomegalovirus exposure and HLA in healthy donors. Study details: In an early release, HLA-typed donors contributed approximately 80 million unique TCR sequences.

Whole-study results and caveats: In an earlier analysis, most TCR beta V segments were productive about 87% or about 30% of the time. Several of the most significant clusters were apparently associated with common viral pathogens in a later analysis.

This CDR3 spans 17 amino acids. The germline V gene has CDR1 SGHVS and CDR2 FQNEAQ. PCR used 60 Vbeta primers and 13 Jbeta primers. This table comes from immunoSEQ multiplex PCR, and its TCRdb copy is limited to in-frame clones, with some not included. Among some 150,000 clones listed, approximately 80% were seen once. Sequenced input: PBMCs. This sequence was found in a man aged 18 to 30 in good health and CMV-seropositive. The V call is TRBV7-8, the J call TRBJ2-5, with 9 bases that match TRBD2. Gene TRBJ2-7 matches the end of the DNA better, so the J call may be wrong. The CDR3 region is CASSLTPRASGIHEQYF. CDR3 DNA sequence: TGTGCCAGCAGCTTAACCCCTCGTGCTAGCGGGATCCACGAGCAGTACTTC.